This T cell receptor beta chain was profiled in a study of T cells in localized non-small cell lung cancer. Measured with immunoSEQ multiplex PCR; TCRdb has only the in-frame clones, and not every one. The table has some 30,000 clones, less than 95% seen once. Broader study findings: Longer overall survival associated with higher blood T cell density; shorter survival with higher adjacent-lung clonality. Of the top 100 tumor clones, median approximately 60 were in adjacent lung, approximately 28 among its top 100. Peak T cell clonality was found in uninvolved adjacent lung, exceeding tumor. Heterogeneity remains possible because sequencing was limited to only one tumor region.

The CDR3 sequence is 15 residues long. V lost 1 base, J lost 1 base, and 7 bases stayed unmatched. Germline V gene data show CDR1 as SQVTM and CDR2 as ANQGSEA. In this sample, this clone turned up once. Its antigen is not identified. The genes are TRBV29-1 and TRBJ2-7, with 7 bases identical to TRBD1. Sequenced material: peripheral blood mononuclear cells, taken before any cancer treatment. The sequence was collected from a female donor older than 55 with stage II lung adenocarcinoma. CDR3 loop: CSVEAPGGKSYEQYF. In DNA, the CDR3 is TGCAGCGTTGAAGCCCCAGGGGGTAAATCCTACGAGCAGTACTTC.